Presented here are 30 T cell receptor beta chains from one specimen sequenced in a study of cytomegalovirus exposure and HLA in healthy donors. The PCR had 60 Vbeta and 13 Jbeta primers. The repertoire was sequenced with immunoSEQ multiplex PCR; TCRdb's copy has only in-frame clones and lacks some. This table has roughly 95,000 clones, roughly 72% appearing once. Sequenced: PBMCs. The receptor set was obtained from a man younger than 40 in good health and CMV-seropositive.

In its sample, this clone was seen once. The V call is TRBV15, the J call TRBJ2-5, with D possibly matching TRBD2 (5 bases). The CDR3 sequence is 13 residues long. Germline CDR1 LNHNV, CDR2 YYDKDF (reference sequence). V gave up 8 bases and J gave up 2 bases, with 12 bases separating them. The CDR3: CATRRGLQETQYF. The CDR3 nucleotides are TGTGCCACCCGCCGCGGGCTACAAGAGACCCAGTACTTC.

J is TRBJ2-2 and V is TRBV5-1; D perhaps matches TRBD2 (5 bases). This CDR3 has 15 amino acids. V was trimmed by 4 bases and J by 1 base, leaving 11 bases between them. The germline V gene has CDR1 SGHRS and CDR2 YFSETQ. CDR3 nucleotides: TGCGCCAGCAGCGACTCCGGACTGAACACCGGGGAGCTGTTTTTT. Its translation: CASSDSGLNTGELFF.

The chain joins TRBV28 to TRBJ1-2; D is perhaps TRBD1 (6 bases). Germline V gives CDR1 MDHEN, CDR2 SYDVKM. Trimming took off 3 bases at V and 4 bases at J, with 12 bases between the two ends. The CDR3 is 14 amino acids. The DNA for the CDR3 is TGTGCCAGCAGTTTTCCGGGACAAACCTATGGCTACACCTTC. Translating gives CASSFPGQTYGYTF.

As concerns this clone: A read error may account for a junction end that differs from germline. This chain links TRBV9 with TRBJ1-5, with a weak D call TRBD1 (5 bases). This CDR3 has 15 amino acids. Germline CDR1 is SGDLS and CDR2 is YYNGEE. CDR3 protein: CASSVTGDGNRPQHF. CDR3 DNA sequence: TGTGCCAGCAGCGTAACGGGGGATGGGAATCGGCCCCAGCATTTT.

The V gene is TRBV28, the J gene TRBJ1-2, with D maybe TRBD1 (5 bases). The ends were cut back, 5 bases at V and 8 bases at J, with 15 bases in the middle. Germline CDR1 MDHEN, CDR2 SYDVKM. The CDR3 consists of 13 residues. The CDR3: CASSLLGGLGYTF. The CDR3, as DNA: TGTGCCAGCAGTCTGCTGGGGGGTTTGGGCTACACCTTC.

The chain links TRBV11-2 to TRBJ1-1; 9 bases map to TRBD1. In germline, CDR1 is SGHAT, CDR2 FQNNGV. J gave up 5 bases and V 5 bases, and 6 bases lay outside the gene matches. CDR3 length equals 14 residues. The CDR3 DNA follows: TGTGCCAGCAGCCGGACAGGGGATGGGACTGAAGCTTTCTTT. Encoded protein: CASSRTGDGTEAFF.

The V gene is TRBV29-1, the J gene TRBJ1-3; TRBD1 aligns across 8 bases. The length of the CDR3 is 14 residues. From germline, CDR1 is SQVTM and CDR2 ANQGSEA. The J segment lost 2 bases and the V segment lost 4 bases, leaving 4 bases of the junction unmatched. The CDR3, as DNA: TGCAGCGTTGGAACAGGGGGTGCTGGAAACACCATATATTTT. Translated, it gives CSVGTGGAGNTIYF.

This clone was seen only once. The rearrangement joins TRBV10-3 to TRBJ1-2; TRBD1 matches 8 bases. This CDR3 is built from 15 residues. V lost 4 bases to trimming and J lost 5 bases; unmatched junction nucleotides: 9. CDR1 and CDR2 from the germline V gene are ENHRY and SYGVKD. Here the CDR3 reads CAISGGDRPRYGYTF. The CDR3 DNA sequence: TGTGCCATCAGTGGGGGGGACAGGCCGAGGTATGGCTACACCTTC.

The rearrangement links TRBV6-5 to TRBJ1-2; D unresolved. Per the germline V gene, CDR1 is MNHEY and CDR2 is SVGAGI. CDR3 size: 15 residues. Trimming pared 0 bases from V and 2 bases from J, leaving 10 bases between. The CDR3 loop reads CASSYSSVRNYGYTF. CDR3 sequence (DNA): TGTGCCAGCAGTTACTCATCCGTACGGAACTATGGCTACACCTTC.

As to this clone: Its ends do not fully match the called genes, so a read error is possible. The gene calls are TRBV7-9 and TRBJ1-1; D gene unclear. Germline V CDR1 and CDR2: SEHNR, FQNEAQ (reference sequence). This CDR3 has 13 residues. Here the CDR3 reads CSSSGGRSTEAFF. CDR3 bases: TGTTCCAGCAGTGGAGGGAGATCCACTGAAGCTTTCTTT.

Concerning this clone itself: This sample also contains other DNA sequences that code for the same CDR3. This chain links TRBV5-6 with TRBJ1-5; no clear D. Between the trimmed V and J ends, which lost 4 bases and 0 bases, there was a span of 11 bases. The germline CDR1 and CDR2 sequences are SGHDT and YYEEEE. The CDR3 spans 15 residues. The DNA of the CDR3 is TGTGCCAGCAGCCCACGGGGATATAGCAATCAGCCCCAGCATTTT. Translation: CASSPRGYSNQPQHF.

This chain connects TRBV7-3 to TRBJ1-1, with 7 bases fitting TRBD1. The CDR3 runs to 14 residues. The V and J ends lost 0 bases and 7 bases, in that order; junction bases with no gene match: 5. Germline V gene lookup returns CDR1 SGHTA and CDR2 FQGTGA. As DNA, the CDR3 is TGTGCCAGCAGCTTAACAGGGGGCACGGGTGAAGCTTTCTTT. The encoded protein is CASSLTGGTGEAFF.

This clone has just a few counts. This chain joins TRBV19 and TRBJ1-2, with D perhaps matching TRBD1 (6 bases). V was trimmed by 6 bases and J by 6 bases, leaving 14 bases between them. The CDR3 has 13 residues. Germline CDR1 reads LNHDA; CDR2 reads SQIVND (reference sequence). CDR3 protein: CASRSQQGHGYTF. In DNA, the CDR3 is TGTGCCAGTAGAAGTCAACAGGGCCATGGCTACACCTTC. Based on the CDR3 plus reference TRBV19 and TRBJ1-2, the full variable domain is DGGITQSPKYLFRKEGQNVTLSCEQNLNHDAMYWYRQDPGQGLRLIYYSQIVNDFQKGDIAEGYSVSREKKESFPLTVTSAQKNPTAFYLCASRSQQGHGYTFGSGTRLTVV.

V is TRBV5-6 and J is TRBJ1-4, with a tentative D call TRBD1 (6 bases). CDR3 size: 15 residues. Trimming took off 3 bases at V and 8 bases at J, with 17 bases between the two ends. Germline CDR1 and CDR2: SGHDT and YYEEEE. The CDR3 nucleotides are TGTGCCAGCAGCTCCCGGGACACCCTGAGAGAAAAACTGTTTTTT. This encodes CASSSRDTLREKLFF.

The chain's CDR3 is CASRSAGTLIRGVLSNQPQHF. The CDR3 DNA reads as TGTGCCAGCCGCTCCGCCGGGACCCTTATACGGGGGGTATTAAGCAATCAGCCCCAGCATTTT. The chain uses TRBV19 and TRBJ1-5; D perhaps matches TRBD1 (5 bases). CDR1 is LNHDA and CDR2 is SQIVND in the germline V gene (reference sequence). V lost 9 bases, J lost 1 base, and 34 bases lay in between. The CDR3 length is 21 residues.

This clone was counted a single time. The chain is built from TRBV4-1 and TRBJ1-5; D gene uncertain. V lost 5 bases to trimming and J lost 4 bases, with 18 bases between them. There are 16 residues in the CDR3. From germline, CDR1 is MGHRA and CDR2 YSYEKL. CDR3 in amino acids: CASSMQFVGRNQPQHF. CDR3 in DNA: TGCGCCAGCAGCATGCAATTCGTCGGGAGAAATCAGCCCCAGCATTTT.

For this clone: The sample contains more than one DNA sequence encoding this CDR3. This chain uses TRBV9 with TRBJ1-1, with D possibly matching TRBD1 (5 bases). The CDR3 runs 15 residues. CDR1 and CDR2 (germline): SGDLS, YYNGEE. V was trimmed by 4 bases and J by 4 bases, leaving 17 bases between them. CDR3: CASSPQTGVGTEAFF. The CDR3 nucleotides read TGTGCCAGCAGCCCGCAAACGGGGGTCGGCACTGAAGCTTTCTTT. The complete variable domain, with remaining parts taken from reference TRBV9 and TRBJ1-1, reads DSGVTQTPKHLITATGQRVTLRCSPRSGDLSVYWYQQSLDQGLQFLIQYYNGEERAKGNILERFSAQQFPDLHSELNLSSLELGDSALYFCASSPQTGVGTEAFFGQGTRLTVV.

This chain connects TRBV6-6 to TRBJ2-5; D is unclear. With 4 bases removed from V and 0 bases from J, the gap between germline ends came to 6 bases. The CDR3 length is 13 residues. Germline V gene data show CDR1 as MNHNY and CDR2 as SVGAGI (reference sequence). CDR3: CASSFSDQETQYF. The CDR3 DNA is TGTGCCAGCAGTTTTTCAGACCAAGAGACCCAGTACTTC.

This chain's CDR3 is CASSRLGLASTDTQYF. The CDR3 coding sequence is TGTGCCAGCAGCCGCCTGGGACTAGCGAGCACAGATACGCAGTATTTT. The chain joins TRBV14 to TRBJ2-3, with 10 nucleotides matching TRBD2. V gave up 4 bases and J gave up 0 bases; unmatched junction bases: 4. The length of the CDR3 is 16 residues. CDR1 and CDR2 from the germline V gene are SGHDN and FVKESK.

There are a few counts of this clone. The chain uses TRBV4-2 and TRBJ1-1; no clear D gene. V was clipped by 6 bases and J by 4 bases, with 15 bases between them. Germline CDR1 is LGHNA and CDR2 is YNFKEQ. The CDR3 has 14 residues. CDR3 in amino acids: CASSRGRGVTEAFF. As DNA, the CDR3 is TGTGCCAGCAGTCGAGGGCGGGGTGTCACTGAAGCTTTCTTT.

The CDR3 reads CASSPTVNTEAFF. CDR3 nucleotides: TGTGCCAGCAGCCCGACAGTGAACACTGAAGCTTTCTTT. The rearrangement links TRBV27 to TRBJ1-1; tentative D call: TRBD1 (5 bases). The CDR3 spans 13 residues. The germline gives CDR1 MNHEY, CDR2 SMNVEV (reference sequence). Trimming cost V 6 bases and J 0 bases, with 8 bases left between them.

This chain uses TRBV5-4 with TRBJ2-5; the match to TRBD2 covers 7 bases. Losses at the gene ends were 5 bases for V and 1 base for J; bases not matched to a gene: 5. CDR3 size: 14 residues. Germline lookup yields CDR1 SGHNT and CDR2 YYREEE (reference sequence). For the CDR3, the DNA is TGTGCCAGCAGTTCCGGCGGGAGCCAAGAGACCCAGTACTTC. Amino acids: CASSSGGSQETQYF. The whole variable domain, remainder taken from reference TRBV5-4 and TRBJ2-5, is ETGVTQSPTHLIKTRGQQVTLRCSSQSGHNTVSWYQQALGQGPQFIFQYYREEENGRGNFPPRFSGLQFPNYSSELNVNALELDDSALYLCASSSGGSQETQYFGPGTRLLVL.

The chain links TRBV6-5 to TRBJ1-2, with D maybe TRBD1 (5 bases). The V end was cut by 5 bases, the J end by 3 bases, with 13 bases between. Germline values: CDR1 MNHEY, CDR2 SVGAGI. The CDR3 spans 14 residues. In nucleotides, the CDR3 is TGTGCCAGCAGTAGAACAGGCCTAGACTATGGCTACACCTTC. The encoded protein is CASSRTGLDYGYTF.

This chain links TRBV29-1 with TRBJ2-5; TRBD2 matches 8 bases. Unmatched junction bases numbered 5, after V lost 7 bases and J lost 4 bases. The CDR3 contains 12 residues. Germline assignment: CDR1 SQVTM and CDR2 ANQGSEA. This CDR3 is CSAGLVGETQYF. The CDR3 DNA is TGCAGCGCGGGACTAGTGGGAGAGACCCAGTACTTC.

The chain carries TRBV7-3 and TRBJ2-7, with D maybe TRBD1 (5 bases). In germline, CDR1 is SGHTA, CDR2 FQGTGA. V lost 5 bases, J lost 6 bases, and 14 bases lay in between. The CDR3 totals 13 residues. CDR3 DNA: TGTGCCAGCAGCGATCACCAGGGAAGCGAGCAGTACTTC. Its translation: CASSDHQGSEQYF.

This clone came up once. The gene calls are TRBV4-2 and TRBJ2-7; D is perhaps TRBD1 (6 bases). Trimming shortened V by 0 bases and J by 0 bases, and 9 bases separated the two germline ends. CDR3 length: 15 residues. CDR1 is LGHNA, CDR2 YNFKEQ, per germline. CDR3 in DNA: TGTGCCAGCAGCCAAGAGCAGGGGAGCTCCTACGAGCAGTACTTC. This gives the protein CASSQEQGSSYEQYF.

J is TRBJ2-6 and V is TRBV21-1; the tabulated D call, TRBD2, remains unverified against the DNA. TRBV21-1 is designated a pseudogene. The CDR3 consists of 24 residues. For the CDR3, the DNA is TGTGCCATCCCAACCCCGACCGCAGTCGGGACTAGCGGGCTCATACGCTCTGGGGCCAACGTCCTGACTTTC. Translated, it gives CAIPTPTAVGTSGLIRSGANVLTF.

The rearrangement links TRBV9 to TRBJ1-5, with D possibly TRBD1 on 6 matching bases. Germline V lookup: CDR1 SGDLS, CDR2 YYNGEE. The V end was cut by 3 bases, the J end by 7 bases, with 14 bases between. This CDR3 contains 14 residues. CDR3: CASSAGTGTQPQHF. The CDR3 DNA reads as TGTGCCAGCAGCGCCGGAACAGGGACCCAGCCCCAGCATTTT.

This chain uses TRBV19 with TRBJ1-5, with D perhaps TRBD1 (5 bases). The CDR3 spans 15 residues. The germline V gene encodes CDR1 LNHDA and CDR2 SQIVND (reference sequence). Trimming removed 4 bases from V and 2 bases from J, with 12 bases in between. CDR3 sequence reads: CASSTQGGGNQPQHF. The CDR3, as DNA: TGTGCCAGTAGTACTCAGGGCGGTGGCAATCAGCCCCAGCATTTT.

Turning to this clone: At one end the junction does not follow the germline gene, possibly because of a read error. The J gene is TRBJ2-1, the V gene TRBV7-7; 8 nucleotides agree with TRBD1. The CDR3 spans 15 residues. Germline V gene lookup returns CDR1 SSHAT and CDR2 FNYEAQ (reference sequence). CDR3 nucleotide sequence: TGTGCTAGCAGCAGGGGGCTGAGCTCCTACAATGAGCAGTTCTTC. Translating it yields CASSRGLSSYNEQFF. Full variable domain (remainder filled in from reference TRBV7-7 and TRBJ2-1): GAGVSQSPRYKVTKRGQDVTLRCDPISSHATLYWYQQALGQGPEFLTYFNYEAQPDKSGLPSDRFSAERPEGSISTLTIQRTEQRDSAMYRCASSRGLSSYNEQFFGPGTRLTVL.